Below, 7 T cell receptor beta chains from the same sample are listed, as sequenced in a study of T cell responses to AZD1222 COVID-19 vaccine. Profiling relied on immunoSEQ multiplex PCR, and the TCRdb table lists in-frame clones only, not all of them. This sample has 60,000 to 100,000 clones, with about 90% found just once. Here the sequenced sample was peripheral blood, taken on day 0 of AZD1222 vaccination. These receptors were collected from an adult in good health.

The gene calls are TRBV28 and TRBJ2-5; no reliable D call. Germline lookup yields CDR1 MDHEN and CDR2 SYDVKM. CDR3 length: 11 residues. Trimming left V 10 bases short and J 5 bases short, with 11 bases between. The CDR3 DNA reads TGTGCCACCGTGAAGGTGGAGACCCAGTACTTC. This codes for CATVKVETQYF.

This clone has just a few counts. The chain joins TRBV7-3 to TRBJ2-2; 7 bases agree with TRBD2. The CDR3 spans 15 residues. Germline V gene sequence: CDR1 SGHTA, CDR2 FQGTGA. The V gene end was trimmed by 1 base and the J gene end by 4 bases; junction bases not matched to a gene: 3. In DNA form, the CDR3 reads TGTGCCAGCAGCTTAAGGGGGGGATCCACCGGGGAGCTGTTTTTT. This codes for CASSLRGGSTGELFF.

J is TRBJ2-7 and V is TRBV5-1; D call uncertain. CDR1 is SGHRS and CDR2 is YFSETQ in the germline V gene. V was pared by 2 bases and J by 5 bases, with 17 bases between. This CDR3 comprises 15 residues. The CDR3 loop is CASSLGRPPKDEQYF. The CDR3 coding sequence is TGCGCCAGCAGCTTAGGTCGACCCCCCAAGGACGAGCAGTACTTC. Looking up the rest from reference TRBV5-1 and TRBJ2-7 gives the full variable domain: KAGVTQTPRYLIKTRGQQVTLSCSPISGHRSVSWYQQTPGQGLQFLFEYFSETQRNKGNFPGRFSGRQFSNSRSEMNVSTLELGDSALYLCASSLGRPPKDEQYFGPGTRLTVT.

The chain carries TRBV7-2 and TRBJ2-5; D call uncertain. V lost 6 bases to trimming and J lost 3 bases, with 14 bases between them. The length of the CDR3 is 14 residues. Germline lookup yields CDR1 SGHTA and CDR2 FQGNSA. Here the CDR3 DNA reads TGTGCCAGCAGGGGCCTCCGGGCGAAAGAGACCCAGTACTTC. Translation gives CASRGLRAKETQYF. Together with reference TRBV7-2 and TRBJ2-5, the CDR3 gives the full variable domain: GAGVSQSPSNKVTEKGKDVELRCDPISGHTALYWYRQSLGQGLEFLIYFQGNSAPDKSGLPSDRFSAERTGGSVSTLTIQRTQQEDSAVYLCASRGLRAKETQYFGPGTRLLVL.

V is TRBV19 and J is TRBJ2-3, with 9 bases that match TRBD2. V gave up 7 bases and J gave up 5 bases; unmatched junction bases: 10. Germline values: CDR1 LNHDA, CDR2 SQIVND (reference sequence). The CDR3 runs 15 residues. Here the CDR3 reads CASKIGGRARDTQYF. DNA of the CDR3: TGTGCCAGTAAGATCGGCGGGAGGGCCAGAGATACGCAGTATTTT.

Here the CDR3 reads CASKRGGQNTEAFF. The CDR3 DNA is TGCGCCAGCAAGAGGGGCGGCCAGAACACTGAAGCTTTCTTT. This chain connects TRBV5-1 to TRBJ1-1, with D possibly matching TRBD1 (5 bases). The V gene lost 6 bases and the J gene lost 1 base, with 13 bases spanning the gap. CDR3 length: 14 amino acids. Germline V lookup: CDR1 SGHRS, CDR2 YFSETQ.

The rearrangement joins TRBV29-1 to TRBJ1-4; D call uncertain. Trimming took 8 bases from V and 8 from J, leaving 12 bases between them. CDR1 is SQVTM, CDR2 ANQGSEA, per germline. The CDR3 spans 11 residues. For the CDR3, the DNA is TGCAGCTCCCGGGTAGGGGAAAAACTGTTTTTT. Its protein product is CSSRVGEKLFF.